The 10 T cell receptor beta chains given below trace back to one sample, sequenced in a study of CD8 T cells in seronegative destructive rheumatoid arthritis. Assay used: immunoSEQ multiplex PCR; TCRdb lists only in-frame clones, some missing. The sample yields about 13,000 clones, over 80% seen once. Sequences were obtained from CD8+ T cells from blood. The source of these receptors is a woman aged 30 to 49 with seronegative destructive rheumatoid arthritis.

The chain is built from TRBV6-1 and TRBJ2-7; the match to TRBD1 covers 11 bases. In germline, CDR1 is MNHNS, CDR2 SASEGT. Unmatched junction bases numbered 1, after V lost 3 bases and J lost 0 bases. The CDR3 covers 15 residues. The CDR3 region has the DNA TGTGCCAGCAGTGAGGGGACAGGGGGCTCCTACGAGCAGTACGTC. Translated: CASSEGTGGSYEQYV.

The chain couples TRBV5-1 to TRBJ1-2; no reliable D call. The CDR3 is made up of 16 amino acids. Trimming removed 4 bases from V and 0 bases from J, with 16 bases in between. Germline V lookup: CDR1 SGHRS, CDR2 YFSETQ. Here the CDR3 DNA reads TGCGCCAGCAGCCCGGAGCTCTACGGAGCTAACTATGGCTACACCTTC. This translates into CASSPELYGANYGYTF.

The chain combines TRBV2 with TRBJ1-1; no clear D gene. The CDR3 is 14 amino acids. Looked up from germline, CDR1 is SNHLY and CDR2 is FYNNEI. V lost 8 bases and J 2 bases, leaving 15 bases between the germline ends. The CDR3 loop is CASAVGRINTEAFF. Here the CDR3 DNA reads TGTGCCAGCGCCGTGGGCAGAATAAACACTGAAGCTTTCTTT.

The chain has TRBV28 and TRBJ2-7; D is uncertain. The CDR3 contains 11 residues. Trimming took 6 bases from V and 0 from J, leaving 3 bases between them. CDR1 and CDR2 (germline): MDHEN, SYDVKM. The CDR3 is CASSYSYEQYF. The CDR3 nucleotides read TGTGCCAGCAGCTACTCCTACGAGCAGTACTTC.

The genes are TRBV7-3 and TRBJ2-1; 8 bases are shared with TRBD2. This CDR3 is 15 amino acids long. Germline assignment: CDR1 SGHTA and CDR2 FQGTGA. The ends lost 5 bases at V and 4 bases at J; junction bases unmatched: 7. The CDR3 here is CASSVGSSGYNEQFF. CDR3 coding DNA: TGTGCCAGCAGCGTAGGGTCTAGCGGGTACAATGAGCAGTTCTTC.

This clone showed up just once. The chain is built from TRBV28 and TRBJ2-1; D gene uncertain. The CDR3 consists of 18 residues. Germline CDR1 is MDHEN and CDR2 is SYDVKM. With 4 bases removed from V and 4 bases from J, the gap between germline ends came to 23 bases. CDR3 in amino acids: CASSCLKYGCARYNEQFF. CDR3 in DNA: TGTGCCAGCAGTTGCCTGAAATATGGATGCGCCAGGTACAATGAGCAGTTCTTC. The whole variable domain, remainder taken from reference TRBV28 and TRBJ2-1, is DVKVTQSSRYLVKRTGEKVFLECVQDMDHENMFWYRQDPGLGLRLIYFSYDVKMKEKGDIPEGYSVSREKKERFSLILESASTNQTSMYLCASSCLKYGCARYNEQFFGPGTRLTVL.

V and J are TRBV4-1 and TRBJ1-1; D is uncertain. Trimming took off 0 bases at V and 3 bases at J, with 11 bases between the two ends. The CDR3 has 15 residues. The germline V gene has CDR1 MGHRA and CDR2 YSYEKL. The CDR3 region has the DNA TGCGCCAGCAGCCAAGAGTCCGGGTTGGACACTGAAGCTTTCTTT. Translation: CASSQESGLDTEAFF.

The chain combines TRBV21-1 with TRBJ1-1; the table's D gene call, TRBD1, was not cross checked with the DNA. TRBV21-1 is classified as a pseudogene. The CDR3 runs to 14 residues. CDR3 in amino acids: CASSKVRDRAPAFF. CDR3 DNA: TGTGCCAGCAGCAAAGTTCGGGACAGGGCCCCTGCTTTCTTT.

The V call is TRBV7-9, the J call TRBJ1-1, with no clear D. Deletions cut 2 bases from V and 5 bases from J, with 3 bases between. The CDR3 extends over 11 amino acids. Germline V lookup: CDR1 SEHNR, CDR2 FQNEAQ (reference sequence). CDR3: CASSLYTEAFF. CDR3 nucleotide sequence: TGTGCCAGCAGCTTATATACTGAAGCTTTCTTT.

This rearrangement joins TRBV2 to TRBJ2-1; D is possibly TRBD2 (5 bases). Germline V CDR1 and CDR2: SNHLY, FYNNEI. Trimming removed 5 bases from V and 5 bases from J, with 16 bases in between. The CDR3 loop spans 15 amino acids. The CDR3 region is CASSFLATTHNEQFF. The DNA for the CDR3 is TGTGCCAGCAGTTTCCTAGCAACCACTCACAATGAGCAGTTCTTC.